This entry concerns a single T cell receptor (beta chain). Its target is unknown. PCR primers comprised 60 Vbeta and 13 Jbeta primers. Authors' analysis steps: An analysis performed later counted about 80 million unique TCR beta chains (roughly 10 million of them shared). TCRdb's table, derived via immunoSEQ multiplex PCR, lists solely in-frame clones and lacks some. Clone size and the V and J calls come from that table; the DNA yielded D and trimming. Here the sample spans more than 150,000 clones, approximately 79% being singletons. These data are taken from a study of cytomegalovirus exposure and HLA in healthy donors. General study results and limits: With high specificity and sensitivity, the classifier reportedly diagnosed cytomegalovirus status.

The V end was cut by 2 bases, the J end by 5 bases, with 9 bases between. The CDR3 has 12 residues. The V gene's germline CDR1 is GTSNPN and CDR2 SVGIG (reference sequence). V gene TRBV30 combines with J gene TRBJ1-1; the D is unclear. This TCR was recovered from a woman between 45 and 65 years old in good health and CMV-seropositive. The specimen was PBMCs. As DNA, the CDR3 is TGTGCCTGGAGTAGACCCGGGACTGAAGCTTTCTTT. Protein: CAWSRPGTEAFF.